This T cell receptor beta chain comes out of a study of blood T cell repertoires in COVID-19 (dated by TCRdb to the early 2020s). As for the study more broadly: Samples covering the acute and convalescent phases of COVID-19 were provided by collaborators in the United States, Italy and Spain. Subjects who had been exposed to COVID-19, were actively infected with it, or had recovered from it provided the deeply sampled blood TCRbeta repertoires that made up the dataset. Nearly every sample came with metadata listing a de-identified subject ID, COVID-19 status, age in years and sex. Samples were obtained from the ongoing ImmuneRACE study (first 160 participants) and from 1,254 subjects provided by 6 global collaborators. A freely available public database, intended as a resource for researchers studying the immune response to SARS-CoV-2, is where the repertoires were released. Where HLA class I and class II types were available, the types were taken from metadata supplied by the sample provider, not from assay-based typing. The prospective study material was composed of cDNA or gDNA derived from T cells, B-cell-depleted T cells, or PBMCs. Paper-wide results and their limitations: The quantity of clinical and demographic metadata differed by source and by participant and was supplied without curation.

Participants in the prospective study were enrolled through a virtual design, were aged about 18 to 100 years, and lived in approximately 25 United States geographic areas. To assign participants to cohorts, the prospective study relied on clinical history that participants themselves reported in a screening survey and a study questionnaire. For ImmuneRACE Cohort 3, a participant was defined as recovered based on two consecutive negative NP/OP PCR tests, clearance by a healthcare professional, or resolution of symptoms. In the prospective study, mobile phlebotomists collected whole blood, serum and a nasopharyngeal or oropharyngeal swab from each participant. Prospective study participants could optionally give additional blood draws and questionnaires over an approximately two-month period. Before DNA extraction, prospective study blood samples were shipped either frozen or at room temperature.

TCRbeta CDR3 regions were amplified from genomic DNA using the immunoSEQ Assay, a bias-controlled multiplex PCR. Per the original workflow: Nucleated cell counts per sample were estimated from amplification of reference gene primers within the assay. Sequence reads were collapsed and filtered to measure the absolute abundance of every unique TCRbeta CDR3 rearrangement. For each sample, productive Simpson clonality was calculated as the square root of Simpson's diversity index over productive rearrangements. TCRdb stores this immuneACCESS table with in-frame sequences only. Part of the clones is absent; in the studies checked, under half of the shortfall reflects unresolved V genes, and no reason is known for the rest. The V and J calls and the clone size are those of that table, but D and trimming were determined from the DNA. This sample is represented by approximately 100,000 clones; 80% to 90% of them were singletons. The top ten hold roughly 2.7% of the sample.

Of note for this clone: Its antigen has not been determined. Per-nucleotide qualities are absent, and no much larger clonotype sits a single base away.

The CDR3, cysteine through phenylalanine, is 14 amino acids long. The CDR3 DNA has 42 bases and is translated from base 1. Trimming takes 4 bases from V and 9 bases from J, and the germline ends sit 13 bases apart. In the germline V gene, CDR1 corresponds to SNHLY and CDR2 to FYNNEI. The receptor comes from a woman aged 45-65 years who had recovered from COVID-19. Sequences were obtained from PBMCs or T cells enriched from blood (not recorded which). The V gene is TRBV2 and the J gene is TRBJ1-6; the D gene is not confidently resolved. The bases read TGTGCCAGCAGTGCCAGGCCGTCAGTTTCACCCCTCCACTTT. This codes for CASSARPSVSPLHF.